The 15 T cell receptor beta chains given below trace back to one sample, sequenced in a study of cytomegalovirus exposure and HLA in healthy donors. In the PCR, 60 Vbeta and 13 Jbeta primers were used. The repertoire was sequenced with immunoSEQ multiplex PCR; TCRdb's copy has only in-frame clones and lacks some. The top ten clones hold more than 3% of a sample with around 150,000 clones, around three quarters of them seen once. Sequencing used PBMCs. The source of these receptors is a man aged 25 to 40 in good health and CMV-seropositive.

This clone was counted a single time. The gene calls are TRBV6-6 and TRBJ2-5; a possible D gene is TRBD2 (6 bases). Trimming left V 0 bases short and J 1 base short, with 6 bases between. CDR1 and CDR2 (germline): MNHNY, SVGAGI (reference sequence). The CDR3 is made up of 14 amino acids. The CDR3 bases are TGTGCCAGCAGTTACTCGGGACTCCAAGAGACCCAGTACTTC. Its translation is CASSYSGLQETQYF.

CDR3 sequence reads: CASSIAWTGGYTF. The CDR3 DNA follows: TGTGCCAGTAGTATTGCATGGACAGGTGGCTACACCTTC. The genes are TRBV19 and TRBJ1-2; 7 bases agree with TRBD1. CDR3 size: 13 residues. The junction had 5 bases not matched to a gene; V was cut back by 3 bases and J by 7 bases. CDR1 is LNHDA, CDR2 SQIVND, per germline (reference sequence). The entire variable domain, with the rest obtained from reference TRBV19 and TRBJ1-2, is as follows: DGGITQSPKYLFRKEGQNVTLSCEQNLNHDAMYWYRQDPGQGLRLIYYSQIVNDFQKGDIAEGYSVSREKKESFPLTVTSAQKNPTAFYLCASSIAWTGGYTFGSGTRLTVV.

The rearrangement uses TRBV19 and TRBJ2-1, with D hard to call. The CDR3 covers 12 residues. The V end was cut by 1 base, the J end by 8 bases, with 6 bases between. Germline assignment: CDR1 LNHDA and CDR2 SQIVND (reference sequence). The CDR3 sequence is CASSIVRDEQFF. For the CDR3, the DNA is TGTGCCAGTAGTATAGTTCGCGATGAGCAGTTCTTC.

The V and J genes are TRBV10-3 and TRBJ1-2; D is possibly TRBD1 (5 bases). Germline V gene lookup returns CDR1 ENHRY and CDR2 SYGVKD. The CDR3 loop spans 13 amino acids. V shed 6 bases and J shed 6 bases, with 14 bases lying between them. The CDR3 here is CAISLDILNGYTF. CDR3 bases: TGTGCCATCAGCCTGGACATCCTGAATGGCTACACCTTC.

The chain is built from TRBV10-3 and TRBJ2-1; 7 bases map to TRBD2. V trimming: 7 bases; J trimming: 5 bases; junction bases outside the gene matches: 11. CDR1 is ENHRY and CDR2 is SYGVKD in the germline V gene. The CDR3 runs to 15 residues. In nucleotides, the CDR3 is TGTGCCATCATGGAGGGGTTGGGACTAAACAATGAGCAGTTCTTC. Translation gives CAIMEGLGLNNEQFF.

The CDR3 DNA is TGTGCCAGCAGCTCTCCGGGCGGGGCCGCATACAATGAGCAGTTCTTC. It codes for CASSSPGGAAYNEQFF. This chain uses TRBV11-2 with TRBJ2-1; perhaps TRBD2 as D (6 bases). V was cut by 4 bases and J by 4 bases, with 17 bases left in between. The length of the CDR3 is 16 residues. The germline V gene has CDR1 SGHAT and CDR2 FQNNGV.

The rearrangement joins TRBV9 to TRBJ2-7; possibly TRBD2 for D (6 bases). CDR1 and CDR2 from the germline V gene are SGDLS and YYNGEE. The CDR3 runs 14 residues. Trimming cost V 0 bases and J 2 bases, with 9 bases left between them. The chain's CDR3 is CASSVGGGTYEQYF. CDR3 sequence (DNA): TGTGCCAGCAGCGTAGGAGGAGGGACCTACGAGCAGTACTTC.

This clone appeared a few times. This chain links TRBV11-3 with TRBJ2-7; no clear D gene. CDR1 is SGHNT and CDR2 is YENEEA in the germline V gene. Deletions cut 5 bases from V and 3 bases from J, with 8 bases between. CDR3 length: 12 residues. The CDR3 nucleotides read TGTGCCAGCAGCCAAAACAGCTACGAGCAGTACTTC. Translating it yields CASSQNSYEQYF.

The rearrangement uses TRBV5-1 and TRBJ2-2; the D gene is possibly TRBD1 (7 bases). From germline, CDR1 is SGHRS and CDR2 YFSETQ. Trimming took 6 bases from V and 0 from J, leaving 21 bases between them. CDR3 length: 18 residues. The CDR3: CASKPRGRGTANTGELFF. In nucleotides, the CDR3 is TGCGCCAGCAAGCCGAGGGGGCGGGGTACCGCGAACACCGGGGAGCTGTTTTTT. The whole variable domain, remainder taken from reference TRBV5-1 and TRBJ2-2, is KAGVTQTPRYLIKTRGQQVTLSCSPISGHRSVSWYQQTPGQGLQFLFEYFSETQRNKGNFPGRFSGRQFSNSRSEMNVSTLELGDSALYLCASKPRGRGTANTGELFFGEGSRLTVL.

The chain links TRBV5-1 to TRBJ1-2, with D tentatively TRBD1 (5 bases). The V gene's germline CDR1 is SGHRS and CDR2 YFSETQ. The V end lost 0 bases, the J end lost 6 bases, and 12 bases lay between the germline ends. The CDR3 consists of 14 residues. The CDR3 DNA sequence: TGCGCCAGCAGCTTGGGCAGCGGGGGTAATGGCTACACCTTC. It specifies CASSLGSGGNGYTF.

The chain joins TRBV2 to TRBJ2-1; 8 bases align to TRBD2. CDR1 is SNHLY and CDR2 is FYNNEI in the germline V gene. Trimming cost V 8 bases and J 5 bases; bases outside gene matches: 8. This CDR3 spans 14 amino acids. CDR3 amino acids: CASSQIGGDNEQFF. CDR3 nucleotide sequence: TGTGCCAGCTCTCAAATCGGGGGGGACAATGAGCAGTTCTTC. The full variable domain, with the rest looked up from reference TRBV2 and TRBJ2-1, is EPEVTQTPSHQVTQMGQEVILRCVPISNHLYFYWYRQILGQKVEFLVSFYNNEISEKSEIFDDQFSVERPDGSNFTLKIRSTKLEDSAMYFCASSQIGGDNEQFFGPGTRLTVL.

This clone showed up just a few times. This rearrangement joins TRBV4-2 to TRBJ2-2; 10 nucleotides agree with TRBD2. Losses at the gene ends were 3 bases for V and 3 bases for J; bases not matched to a gene: 1. CDR3 length: 15 residues. Germline V gene lookup returns CDR1 LGHNA and CDR2 YNFKEQ. CDR3 sequence (DNA): TGTGCCAGCAGCCAGGGGACTAGCGACACCGGGGAGCTGTTTTTT. This translates into CASSQGTSDTGELFF.

This clone was picked up a small number of times. The genes are TRBV29-1 and TRBJ2-5, with D possibly TRBD1 on 5 matching bases. The CDR3 runs to 13 residues. The germline V gene has CDR1 SQVTM and CDR2 ANQGSEA. The V gene lost 4 bases and the J gene lost 5 bases, with 14 bases spanning the gap. The CDR3 sequence is CSVGRVLTETQYF. The CDR3 region has the DNA TGCAGCGTTGGCAGGGTACTAACGGAGACCCAGTACTTC.

The gene calls are TRBV4-1 and TRBJ2-3; perhaps TRBD1 as D (5 bases). The CDR3 consists of 12 residues. Trimming pared 6 bases from V and 3 bases from J, leaving 7 bases between. The V gene's germline CDR1 is MGHRA and CDR2 YSYEKL. DNA of the CDR3: TGCGCCAGCAGTCGACAGACAGATACGCAGTATTTT. Translation gives CASSRQTDTQYF.

The chain links TRBV4-1 to TRBJ2-1, with 8 nucleotides matching TRBD2. Germline lookup yields CDR1 MGHRA and CDR2 YSYEKL. The CDR3 length is 17 residues. Trimming cost V 4 bases and J 0 bases; bases outside gene matches: 8. The CDR3 sequence is CASSRGAGASSYNEQFF. The CDR3 region has the DNA TGCGCCAGCAGCCGAGGAGCGGGGGCAAGCTCCTACAATGAGCAGTTCTTC.